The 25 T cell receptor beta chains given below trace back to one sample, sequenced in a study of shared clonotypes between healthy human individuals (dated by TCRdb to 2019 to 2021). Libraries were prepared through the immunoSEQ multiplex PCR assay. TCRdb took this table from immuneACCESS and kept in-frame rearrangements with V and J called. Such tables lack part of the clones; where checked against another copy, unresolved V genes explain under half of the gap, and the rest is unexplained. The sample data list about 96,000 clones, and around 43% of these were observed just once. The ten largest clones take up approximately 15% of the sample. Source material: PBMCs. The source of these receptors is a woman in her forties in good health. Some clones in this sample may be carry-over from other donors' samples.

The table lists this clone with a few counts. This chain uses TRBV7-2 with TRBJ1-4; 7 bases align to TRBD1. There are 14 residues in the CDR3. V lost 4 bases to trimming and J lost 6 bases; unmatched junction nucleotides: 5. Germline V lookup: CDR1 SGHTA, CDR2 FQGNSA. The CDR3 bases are TGTGCCAGCAGCTCCAGGGGGGCCGATGAAAAACTGTTTTTT. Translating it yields CASSSRGADEKLFF.

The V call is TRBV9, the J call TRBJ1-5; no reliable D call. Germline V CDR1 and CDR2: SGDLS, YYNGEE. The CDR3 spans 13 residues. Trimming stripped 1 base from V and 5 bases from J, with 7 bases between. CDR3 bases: TGTGCCAGCAGCGTATGGGTAGATCAGCCCCAGCATTTT. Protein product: CASSVWVDQPQHF.

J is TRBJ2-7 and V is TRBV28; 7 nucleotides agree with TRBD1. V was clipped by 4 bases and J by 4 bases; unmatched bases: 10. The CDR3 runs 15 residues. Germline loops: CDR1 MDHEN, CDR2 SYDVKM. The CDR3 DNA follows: TGTGCCAGCAGTTCCGAGGGGGCCGGCTCATACGAGCAGTACTTC. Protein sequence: CASSSEGAGSYEQYF. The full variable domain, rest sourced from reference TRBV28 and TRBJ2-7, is DVKVTQSSRYLVKRTGEKVFLECVQDMDHENMFWYRQDPGLGLRLIYFSYDVKMKEKGDIPEGYSVSREKKERFSLILESASTNQTSMYLCASSSEGAGSYEQYFGPGTRLTVT.

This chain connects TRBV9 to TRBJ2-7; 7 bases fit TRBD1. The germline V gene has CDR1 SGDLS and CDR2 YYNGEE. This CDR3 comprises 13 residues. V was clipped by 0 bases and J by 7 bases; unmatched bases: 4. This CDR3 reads CASSVATGDEQYF. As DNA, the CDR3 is TGTGCCAGCAGCGTAGCTACAGGGGATGAGCAGTACTTC.

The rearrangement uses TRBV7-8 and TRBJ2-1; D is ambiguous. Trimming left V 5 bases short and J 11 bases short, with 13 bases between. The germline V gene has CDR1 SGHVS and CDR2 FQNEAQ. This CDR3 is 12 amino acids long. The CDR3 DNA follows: TGTGCCAGCAGCACAGACGGGCCTAAGCAGTTCTTC. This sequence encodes CASSTDGPKQFF.

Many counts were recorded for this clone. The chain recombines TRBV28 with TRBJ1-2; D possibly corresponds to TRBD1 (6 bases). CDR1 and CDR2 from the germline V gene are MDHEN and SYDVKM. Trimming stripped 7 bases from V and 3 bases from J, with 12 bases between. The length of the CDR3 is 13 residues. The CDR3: CASNEGGYYGYTF. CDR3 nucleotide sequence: TGTGCCAGCAACGAGGGGGGTTACTATGGCTACACCTTC.

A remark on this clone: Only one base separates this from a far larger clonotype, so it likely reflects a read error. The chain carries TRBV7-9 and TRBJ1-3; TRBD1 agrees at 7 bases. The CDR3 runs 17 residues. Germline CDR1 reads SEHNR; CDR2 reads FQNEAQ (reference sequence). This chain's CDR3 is CACSRRTGPTSGNTIYF. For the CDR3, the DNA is TGTGCCTGCAGCCGGAGGACAGGACCCACCTCTGGAAACACCATATATTTT.

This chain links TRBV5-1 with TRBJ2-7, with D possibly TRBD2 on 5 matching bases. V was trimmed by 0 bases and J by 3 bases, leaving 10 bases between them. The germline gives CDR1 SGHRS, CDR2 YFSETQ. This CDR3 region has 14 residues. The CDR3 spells CASSLAVGIYEQYF. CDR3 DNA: TGCGCCAGCAGCTTGGCCGTCGGGATCTACGAGCAGTACTTC.

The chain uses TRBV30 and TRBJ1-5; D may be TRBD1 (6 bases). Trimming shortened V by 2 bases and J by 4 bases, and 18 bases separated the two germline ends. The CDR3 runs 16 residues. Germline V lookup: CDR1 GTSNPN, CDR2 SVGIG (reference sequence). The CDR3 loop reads CAWSPIDRLGNQPQHF. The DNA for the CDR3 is TGTGCCTGGAGTCCCATTGACAGGTTGGGAAATCAGCCCCAGCATTTT. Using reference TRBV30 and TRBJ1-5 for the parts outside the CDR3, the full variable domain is SQTIHQWPATLVQPVGSPLSLECTVEGTSNPNLYWYRQAAGRGLQLLFYSVGIGQISSEVPQNLSASRPQDRQFILSSKKLLLSDSGFYLCAWSPIDRLGNQPQHFGDGTRLSIL.

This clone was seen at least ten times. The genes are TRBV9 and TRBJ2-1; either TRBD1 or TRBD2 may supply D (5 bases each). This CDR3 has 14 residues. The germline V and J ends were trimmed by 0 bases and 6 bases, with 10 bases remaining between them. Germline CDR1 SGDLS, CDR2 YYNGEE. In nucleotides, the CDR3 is TGTGCCAGCAGCGTAGATGGGGGTAGCAATGAGCAGTTCTTC. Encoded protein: CASSVDGGSNEQFF.

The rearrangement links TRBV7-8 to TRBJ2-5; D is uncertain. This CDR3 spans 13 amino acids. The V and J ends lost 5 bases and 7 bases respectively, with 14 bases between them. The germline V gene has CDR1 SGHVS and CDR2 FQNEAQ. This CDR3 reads CASSRTPSGTQYF. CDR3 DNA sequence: TGTGCCAGCAGCCGGACCCCCTCAGGGACCCAGTACTTC.

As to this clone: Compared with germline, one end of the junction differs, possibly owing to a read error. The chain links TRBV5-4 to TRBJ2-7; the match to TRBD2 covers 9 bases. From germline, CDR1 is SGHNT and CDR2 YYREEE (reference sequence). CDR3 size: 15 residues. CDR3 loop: CASSSTAGGEDEQYF. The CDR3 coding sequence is TGCGCCAGCAGCTCAACAGCGGGGGGAGAGGACGAGCAGTACTTC.

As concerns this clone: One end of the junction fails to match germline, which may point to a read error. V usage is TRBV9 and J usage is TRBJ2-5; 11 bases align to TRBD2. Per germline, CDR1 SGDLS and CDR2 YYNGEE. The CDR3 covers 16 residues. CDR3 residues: CASSRYSGRAGETRYF. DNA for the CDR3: TGTGCCAGCAGCCGGTATAGCGGGAGGGCCGGGGAGACCCGGTACTTC.

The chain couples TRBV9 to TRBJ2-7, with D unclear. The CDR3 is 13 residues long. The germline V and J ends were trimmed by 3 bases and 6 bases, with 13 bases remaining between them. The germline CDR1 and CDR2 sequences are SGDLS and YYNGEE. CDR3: CASSAPDEGEQYF. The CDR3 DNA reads TGTGCCAGCAGCGCGCCCGACGAAGGCGAGCAGTACTTC.

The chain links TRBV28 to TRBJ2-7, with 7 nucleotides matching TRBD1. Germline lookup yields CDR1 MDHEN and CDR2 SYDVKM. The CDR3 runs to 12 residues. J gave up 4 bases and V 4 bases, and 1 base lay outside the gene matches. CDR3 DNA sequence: TGTGCCAGCAGTTGGGGACAGTACGAGCAGTACTTC. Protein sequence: CASSWGQYEQYF.

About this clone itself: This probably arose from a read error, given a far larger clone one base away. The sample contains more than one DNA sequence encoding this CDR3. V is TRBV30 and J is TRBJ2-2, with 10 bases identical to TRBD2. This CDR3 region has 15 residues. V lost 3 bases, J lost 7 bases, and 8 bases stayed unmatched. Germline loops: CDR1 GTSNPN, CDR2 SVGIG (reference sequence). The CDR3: CAWRELAGDFGELFF. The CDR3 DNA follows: TGTGCCTGGAGGGAGCTAGCGGGAGATTTCGGGGAGCTGTTTTTT.

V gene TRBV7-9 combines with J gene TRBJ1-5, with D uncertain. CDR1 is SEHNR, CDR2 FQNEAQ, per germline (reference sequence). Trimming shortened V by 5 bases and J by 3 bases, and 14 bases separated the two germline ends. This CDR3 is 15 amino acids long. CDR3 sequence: CASSQVSSDNQPQHF. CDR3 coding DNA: TGTGCCAGCAGCCAAGTGAGTAGTGACAATCAGCCCCAGCATTTT.

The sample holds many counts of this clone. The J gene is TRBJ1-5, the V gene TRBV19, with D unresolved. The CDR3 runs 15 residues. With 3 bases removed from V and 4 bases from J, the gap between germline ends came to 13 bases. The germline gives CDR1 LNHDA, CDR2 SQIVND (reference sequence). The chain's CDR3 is CASSIPRRVNQPQHF. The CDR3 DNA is TGTGCCAGTAGTATCCCTCGGAGGGTGAATCAGCCCCAGCATTTT.

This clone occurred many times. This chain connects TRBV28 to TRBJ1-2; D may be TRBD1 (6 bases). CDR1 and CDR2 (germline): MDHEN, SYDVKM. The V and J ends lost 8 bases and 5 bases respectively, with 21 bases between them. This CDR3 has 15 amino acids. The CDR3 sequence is CASAPRRQDIYGYTF. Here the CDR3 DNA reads TGTGCCAGCGCCCCCCGTAGACAGGATATTTATGGCTACACCTTC.

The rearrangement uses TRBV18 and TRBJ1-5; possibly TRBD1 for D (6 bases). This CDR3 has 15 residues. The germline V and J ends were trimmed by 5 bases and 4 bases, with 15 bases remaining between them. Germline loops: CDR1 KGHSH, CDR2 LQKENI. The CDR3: CASSTLGDTNQPQHF. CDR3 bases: TGTGCCAGCTCAACCCTTGGGGACACTAATCAGCCCCAGCATTTT.

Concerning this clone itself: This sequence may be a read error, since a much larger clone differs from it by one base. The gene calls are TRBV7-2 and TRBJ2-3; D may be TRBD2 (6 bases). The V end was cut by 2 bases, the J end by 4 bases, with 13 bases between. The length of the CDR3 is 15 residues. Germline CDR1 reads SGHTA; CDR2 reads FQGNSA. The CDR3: CASSLRSRESDTQYF. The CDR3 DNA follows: TGTGCCAGCAGCTTACGGTCTCGGGAGTCAGATACGCAGTATTTT.

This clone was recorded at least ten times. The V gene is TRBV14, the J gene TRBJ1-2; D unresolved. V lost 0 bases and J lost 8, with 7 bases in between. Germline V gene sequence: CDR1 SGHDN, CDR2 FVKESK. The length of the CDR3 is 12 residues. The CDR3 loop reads CASSQDRVGYTF. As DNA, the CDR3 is TGTGCCAGCAGCCAAGATCGGGTCGGCTACACCTTC.

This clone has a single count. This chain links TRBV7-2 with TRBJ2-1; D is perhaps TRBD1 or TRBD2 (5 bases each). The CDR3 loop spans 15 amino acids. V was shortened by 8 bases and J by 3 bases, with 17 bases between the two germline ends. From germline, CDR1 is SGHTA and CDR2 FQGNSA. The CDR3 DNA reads TGTGCCAGCGGGCCGGGGCGGGCCCTCTACAATGAGCAGTTCTTC. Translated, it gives CASGPGRALYNEQFF.

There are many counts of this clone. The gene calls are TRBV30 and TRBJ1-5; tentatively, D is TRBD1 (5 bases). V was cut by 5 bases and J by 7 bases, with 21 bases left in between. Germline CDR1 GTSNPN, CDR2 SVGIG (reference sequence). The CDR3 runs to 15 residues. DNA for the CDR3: TGTGCCTGGGGTCCTAGACAGTCATGGGGACAGCCCCAGCATTTT. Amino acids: CAWGPRQSWGQPQHF. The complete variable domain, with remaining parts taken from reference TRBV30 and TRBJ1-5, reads SQTIHQWPATLVQPVGSPLSLECTVEGTSNPNLYWYRQAAGRGLQLLFYSVGIGQISSEVPQNLSASRPQDRQFILSSKKLLLSDSGFYLCAWGPRQSWGQPQHFGDGTRLSIL.

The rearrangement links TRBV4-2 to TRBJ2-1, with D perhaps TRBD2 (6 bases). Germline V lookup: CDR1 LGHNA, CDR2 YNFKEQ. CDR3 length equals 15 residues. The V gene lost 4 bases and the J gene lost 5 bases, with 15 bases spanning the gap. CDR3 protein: CASSPGLARHNEQFF. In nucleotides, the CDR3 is TGTGCCAGCAGCCCCGGCCTAGCGCGACACAATGAGCAGTTCTTC.